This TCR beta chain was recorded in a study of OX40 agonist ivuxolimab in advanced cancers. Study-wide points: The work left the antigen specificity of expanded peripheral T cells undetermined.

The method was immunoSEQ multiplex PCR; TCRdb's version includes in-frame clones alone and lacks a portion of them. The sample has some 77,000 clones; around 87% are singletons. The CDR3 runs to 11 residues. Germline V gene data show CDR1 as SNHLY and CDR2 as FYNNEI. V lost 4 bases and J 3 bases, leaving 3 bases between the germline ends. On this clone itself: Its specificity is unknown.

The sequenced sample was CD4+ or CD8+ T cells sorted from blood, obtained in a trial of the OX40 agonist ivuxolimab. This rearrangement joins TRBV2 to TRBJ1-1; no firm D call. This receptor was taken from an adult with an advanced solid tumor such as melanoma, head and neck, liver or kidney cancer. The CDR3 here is CASSVDTEAFF. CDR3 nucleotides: TGTGCCAGCAGTGTTGACACTGAAGCTTTCTTT.